This T cell receptor beta chain was documented in a study of molecular identifiers for immune sequencing clone quantification. Background on the study: With replicates, the RNA of roughly 20,000 or 100,000 naive CD8 cells was split five ways and four were sequenced. Study-level findings and limits: The study found clones above 20 RNA copies held over 98% of effector molecules and under 1% in naive cells. Approximately 910,000 naive cells reportedly did not prevent detection of spiked Jurkat TCR RNA from one cell.

Previously described methods with listed TCR primers produced the bulk TCR libraries. A single record per CDR3 protein comes from TCRdb applying MiXCR to the PCR reads. The data show around 65,000 distinct CDR3 sequences, with about a fifth seen just once and approximately 1.5% held by the top ten. V was clipped by 3 bases and J by 0 bases, with 8 bases between them. CDR3 length: 14 residues. Germline CDR1 reads MDHEN; CDR2 reads SYDVKM. Concerning this clonotype: Antigen: not known.

The chain carries TRBV28 and TRBJ1-1; TRBD1 is a possible D gene (5 bases). Source material: naive CD8+ T cells from blood, with Jurkat cell RNA spiked in. Regarding subset: FACS-sorted CD8+CD4-CCR7+CD45RA+ naive T cells. This receptor was taken from a human donor in good health. Some libraries in this study had Jurkat cell RNA spiked in. This CDR3 reads CASSLTVMNTEAFF. CDR3 coding DNA: TGTGCCAGCAGTTTGACAGTGATGAACACTGAAGCTTTCTTT.